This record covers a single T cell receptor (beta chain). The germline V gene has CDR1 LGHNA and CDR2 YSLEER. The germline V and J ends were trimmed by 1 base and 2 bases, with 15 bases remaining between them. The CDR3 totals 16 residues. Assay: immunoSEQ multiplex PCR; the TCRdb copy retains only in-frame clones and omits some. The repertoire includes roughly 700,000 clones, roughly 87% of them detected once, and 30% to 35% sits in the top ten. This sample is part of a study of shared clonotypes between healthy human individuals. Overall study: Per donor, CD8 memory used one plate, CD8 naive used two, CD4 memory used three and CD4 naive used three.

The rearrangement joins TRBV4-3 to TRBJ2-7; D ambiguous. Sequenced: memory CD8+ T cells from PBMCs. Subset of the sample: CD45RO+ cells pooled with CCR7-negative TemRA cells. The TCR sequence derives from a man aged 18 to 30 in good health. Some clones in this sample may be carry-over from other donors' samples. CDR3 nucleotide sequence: TGCGCCAGCAGCCAAGCCCATAGGGCGATACCCTACGAGCAGTACTTC. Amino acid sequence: CASSQAHRAIPYEQYF.